These 26 T cell receptor beta chains originate from one sample sequenced in a study of blood T cell repertoires in COVID-19. Data came from immunoSEQ multiplex PCR; TCRdb stores just in-frame clones and leaves some out. The table has approximately 280,000 clones, approximately 81% seen once. The specimen was PBMCs or T cells enriched from blood (not recorded which). The receptors were gathered from a woman between 45 and 60 years old who had recovered from COVID-19.

This clone was detected only once. Other DNA variants within this sample encode the same CDR3. V gene TRBV7-2 combines with J gene TRBJ2-7; 7 nucleotides agree with TRBD1. The ends lost 0 bases at V and 3 bases at J; junction bases unmatched: 2. This CDR3 region has 14 residues. Looked up from germline, CDR1 is SGHTA and CDR2 is FQGNSA. CDR3 loop: CASSLAGQSYEQYF. CDR3 in DNA: TGTGCCAGCAGCTTAGCGGGACAGAGCTACGAGCAGTACTTC.

The V call is TRBV6-5, the J call TRBJ2-7; TRBD1 matches 8 bases. CDR1 and CDR2 from the germline V gene are MNHEY and SVGAGI. This CDR3 comprises 15 residues. Germline trimming cut 1 base from V and 2 bases from J; bases unmatched to any gene: 4. Here the CDR3 reads CASSYFGTGPYEQYF. The CDR3 region has the DNA TGTGCCAGCAGTTACTTTGGGACAGGACCCTACGAGCAGTACTTC.

In regard to this clone: The same CDR3 also results from other DNA sequences found in this sample. The V gene is TRBV19, the J gene TRBJ1-2, with D possibly being TRBD1 (6 bases). This CDR3 is 13 amino acids long. Trimming removed 2 bases at V and 3 bases at J, with 7 bases between. Germline CDR1 is LNHDA and CDR2 is SQIVND (reference sequence). The CDR3 DNA sequence: TGTGCCAGTAGTATATCAGGGGACTATGGCTACACCTTC. Translated, it gives CASSISGDYGYTF.

This chain joins TRBV7-2 and TRBJ1-3, with D unresolved. Germline V gene data show CDR1 as SGHTA and CDR2 as FQGNSA. CDR3 size: 18 residues. The V end lost 2 bases, the J end lost 0 bases, and 17 bases lay between the germline ends. CDR3 DNA: TGTGCCAGCAGCTTAAACCCCACAGCTGCTGTCTCTGGAAACACCATATATTTT. This translates into CASSLNPTAAVSGNTIYF.

The chain is built from TRBV30 and TRBJ1-6, with D possibly being TRBD1 (5 bases). The V end lost 2 bases, the J end lost 11 bases, and 13 bases lay between the germline ends. Germline V gene lookup returns CDR1 GTSNPN and CDR2 SVGIG (reference sequence). The CDR3 length is 13 residues. The CDR3 coding sequence is TGTGCCTGGAGTCCCCGACAGCGGGCACCCCTCCACTTT. This translates into CAWSPRQRAPLHF.

The chain combines TRBV19 with TRBJ1-1; no definite D call. The CDR3 is made up of 13 amino acids. Germline CDR1 reads LNHDA; CDR2 reads SQIVND (reference sequence). Trimming left V 4 bases short and J 3 bases short, with 9 bases between. The CDR3 sequence is CASSSQSHTEAFF. The CDR3 DNA reads as TGTGCCAGTAGTAGTCAGTCCCACACTGAAGCTTTCTTT.

A remark on this clone: This sample also contains other DNA sequences that code for the same CDR3. V is TRBV19 and J is TRBJ1-6; 9 bases line up with TRBD1. Germline V CDR1 and CDR2: LNHDA, SQIVND (reference sequence). The trim removed 6 bases at V and 6 bases at J, leaving 0 bases unmatched. CDR3 length equals 13 residues. DNA of the CDR3: TGTGCCAGTAGGGACAGGGGTAATTCACCCCTCCACTTT. Its translation is CASRDRGNSPLHF.

V gene TRBV2 combines with J gene TRBJ1-6, with D unclear. CDR3 size: 14 residues. CDR1 and CDR2 (germline): SNHLY, FYNNEI. V dropped 4 bases and J dropped 7 bases, with 11 bases sitting between them. As DNA, the CDR3 is TGTGCCAGCAGTGGAGGGTCTCAGAATTCACCCCTCCACTTT. This translates into CASSGGSQNSPLHF. Full variable domain (missing parts from reference TRBV2 and TRBJ1-6): EPEVTQTPSHQVTQMGQEVILRCVPISNHLYFYWYRQILGQKVEFLVSFYNNEISEKSEIFDDQFSVERPDGSNFTLKIRSTKLEDSAMYFCASSGGSQNSPLHFGNGTRLTVT.

This sequence joins TRBV12-3 or TRBV12-4 and TRBJ1-1, with D perhaps matching TRBD1 (6 bases). CDR3 length equals 13 residues. Trimming stripped 6 bases from V and 4 bases from J, with 12 bases between. CDR3 in amino acids: CASRRTGSTEAFF. DNA of the CDR3: TGTGCCAGCAGACGAACAGGGAGCACTGAAGCTTTCTTT.

This rearrangement joins TRBV9 to TRBJ2-1, with 12 bases lining up with TRBD2. V shed 0 bases and J 4 bases; nucleotides not matched to a gene: 8. The CDR3 covers 18 residues. Germline assignment: CDR1 SGDLS and CDR2 YYNGEE. The CDR3 loop reads CASSVDLAGGSRYNEQFF. In nucleotides, the CDR3 is TGTGCCAGCAGCGTAGACCTAGCGGGGGGGTCCAGGTACAATGAGCAGTTCTTC.

The genes are TRBV5-5 and TRBJ2-7, with 7 bases fitting TRBD1. The CDR3 has 14 residues. J was trimmed by 3 bases and V by 2 bases; bases with no gene match: 5. The germline gives CDR1 SGHKS, CDR2 YYEKEE (reference sequence). CDR3 sequence: CASSFFTGDYEQYF. The CDR3 DNA follows: TGTGCCAGCAGCTTCTTTACAGGGGACTACGAGCAGTACTTC.

CDR3 DNA: TGTGCCAGCAGCTTCATCAATCAGCCCCAGCATTTT. Translation gives CASSFINQPQHF. The rearrangement links TRBV5-6 to TRBJ1-5; D unclear. The CDR3 length is 12 residues. The V end lost 2 bases, the J end lost 3 bases, and 3 bases lay between the germline ends. The germline CDR1 and CDR2 sequences are SGHDT and YYEEEE. The full variable domain, in which reference TRBV5-6 and TRBJ1-5 provide the parts outside the CDR3, is DAGVTQSPTHLIKTRGQQVTLRCSPKSGHDTVSWYQQALGQGPQFIFQYYEEEERQRGNFPDRFSGHQFPNYSSELNVNALLLGDSALYLCASSFINQPQHFGDGTRLSIL.

V and J are TRBV7-2 and TRBJ1-5; TRBD1 matches at 7 bases. V gave up 3 bases and J gave up 4 bases; unmatched junction bases: 6. Germline CDR1 is SGHTA and CDR2 is FQGNSA. The CDR3 loop spans 15 amino acids. CDR3 sequence: CASSFQGVSNQPQHF. CDR3 in DNA: TGTGCCAGCAGCTTCCAGGGGGTTTCGAATCAGCCCCAGCATTTT.

The rearrangement uses TRBV24-1 and TRBJ1-2; 11 bases map to TRBD1. V gave up 6 bases and J gave up 8 bases; unmatched junction bases: 10. The CDR3 extends over 15 amino acids. CDR1 and CDR2 (germline): KGHDR, SFDVKD. The CDR3 reads CATSRGQGAGGGYTF. In DNA form, the CDR3 reads TGTGCCACCAGTCGAGGACAGGGGGCAGGAGGAGGCTACACCTTC.

V is TRBV7-2 and J is TRBJ2-6; possible D gene TRBD1, 5 bases. The CDR3 is made up of 15 amino acids. V gave up 2 bases and J gave up 2 bases, with 7 bases separating them. Germline assignment: CDR1 SGHTA and CDR2 FQGNSA. The CDR3 region is CASSLIQAGANVLTF. The CDR3 nucleotides read TGTGCCAGCAGCTTAATACAGGCTGGGGCCAACGTCCTGACTTTC.

This chain links TRBV12-3 or TRBV12-4 with TRBJ2-3; perhaps TRBD1 as D (5 bases). This CDR3 comprises 12 residues. V was pared by 8 bases and J by 10 bases, with 16 bases between. CDR3 sequence: CASRTVEGAQYF. The DNA of the CDR3 is TGTGCCAGCCGAACCGTCGAAGGGGCGCAGTATTTT.

The V and J genes are TRBV15 and TRBJ1-4, with unresolved D. The CDR3 covers 14 residues. Trimming pared 1 base from V and 6 bases from J, leaving 9 bases between. Germline-derived CDR1 and CDR2 are LNHNV and YYDKDF (reference sequence). The CDR3 DNA follows: TGTGCCACCAGCAGAGGGGCAGGCGATGAAAAACTGTTTTTT. This sequence encodes CATSRGAGDEKLFF.

The V call is TRBV24-1, the J call TRBJ1-2; D is unresolved. The germline CDR1 and CDR2 sequences are KGHDR and SFDVKD. The germline V and J ends were trimmed by 5 bases and 5 bases, with 5 bases remaining between them. The CDR3 runs 11 residues. CDR3 sequence: CATSGGYGYTF. In DNA, the CDR3 is TGTGCCACCAGTGGCGGGTATGGCTACACCTTC.

The V gene is TRBV5-5, the J gene TRBJ2-5; 8 bases line up with TRBD1. CDR1 is SGHKS, CDR2 YYEKEE, per germline (reference sequence). CDR3 length equals 12 residues. V gave up 1 base and J gave up 14 bases; unmatched junction bases: 7. This CDR3 reads CASSLTRGQVYF. The DNA for the CDR3 is TGTGCCAGCAGCTTGACTCGGGGACAGGTATACTTC.

This rearrangement joins TRBV28 to TRBJ2-5; 8 bases are a match to TRBD1. This CDR3 spans 16 amino acids. The junction had 13 bases not matched to a gene; V was cut back by 6 bases and J by 4 bases. Germline loops: CDR1 MDHEN, CDR2 SYDVKM. The CDR3 reads CASRGGGQGSGETQYF. In DNA, the CDR3 is TGTGCCAGCAGAGGAGGCGGACAGGGAAGCGGAGAGACCCAGTACTTC.

This clone was counted once. V gene TRBV2 combines with J gene TRBJ1-5; 8 bases line up with TRBD1. The CDR3 totals 14 residues. CDR1 is SNHLY, CDR2 FYNNEI, per germline. Losses at the gene ends were 1 base for V and 5 bases for J; bases not matched to a gene: 1. CDR3 nucleotide sequence: TGTGCCAGCAGTGAAGGGACAGGGTATCAGCCCCAGCATTTT. This encodes CASSEGTGYQPQHF.

There are a few counts of this clone. The gene calls are TRBV19 and TRBJ2-2, with TRBD2 as a possible D gene (5 bases). Germline CDR1 and CDR2: LNHDA and SQIVND (reference sequence). The CDR3 sequence is 13 residues long. V gave up 6 bases and J gave up 6 bases, with 11 bases separating them. The CDR3 region has the DNA TGTGCCAGTAGAGAAGCGGTGCCCGGGGAGCTGTTTTTT. It encodes CASREAVPGELFF.

CDR3 sequence: CASRRGGRNEQFF. For the CDR3, the DNA is TGTGCCAGCCGGCGGGGGGGCCGCAATGAGCAGTTCTTC. This chain connects TRBV19 to TRBJ2-1; 9 bases line up with TRBD2. After removal of 9 bases from V and 6 bases from J, the junction contained 6 bases not matched to a gene. Germline values: CDR1 LNHDA, CDR2 SQIVND (reference sequence). The CDR3 runs to 13 residues.

The rearrangement joins TRBV7-9 to TRBJ1-4, with D possibly matching TRBD1 (5 bases). The CDR3 loop spans 13 amino acids. Deletions cut 8 bases from V and 8 bases from J, with 15 bases between. The germline V gene has CDR1 SEHNR and CDR2 FQNEAQ (reference sequence). This chain's CDR3 is CASQSWRDEKLFF. The CDR3 coding sequence is TGTGCCAGCCAATCCTGGAGGGACGAAAAACTGTTTTTT.

The CDR3 DNA sequence: TGTGCCAGCAGCAAATGGACTAGCAGACCTCTCACAGATACGCAGTATTTT. This sequence encodes CASSKWTSRPLTDTQYF. This sequence joins TRBV7-6 and TRBJ2-3; the match to TRBD2 covers 8 bases. The CDR3 extends over 17 amino acids. The V gene's germline CDR1 is SGHVS and CDR2 FNYEAQ. V lost 5 bases and J lost 2; bases outside the gene matches: 12.

The V gene is TRBV6-5, the J gene TRBJ2-1; no firm D call. CDR3 length: 12 residues. The germline V and J ends were trimmed by 4 bases and 8 bases, with 9 bases remaining between them. The V gene's germline CDR1 is MNHEY and CDR2 SVGAGI. DNA for the CDR3: TGTGCCAGCAGTTGGGCTATGGATGAGCAGTTCTTC. This sequence encodes CASSWAMDEQFF.